This T cell receptor beta chain was identified during a study of blood T cell repertoires in COVID-19. Background on the study: Samples came from the United States, Italy and Spain, spanning acute and convalescent COVID-19. PBMCs, B-cell-depleted T cells, or T cells were the source of the cDNA or gDNA that made up the material.

Original processing methods: From reference gene primer amplification, estimates of nucleated cell counts were derived. Only in-frame clones appear in the TCRdb table, and some are missing; sequencing was by immunoSEQ multiplex PCR. Clone size and V and J calls were adopted from that table, with D and trimming inferred from the DNA. The profile covers hundreds of thousands of clones, with just over 85% appearing a single time and roughly 4.2% taken by the ten largest. The V gene end was trimmed by 5 bases and the J gene end by 3 bases; junction bases not matched to a gene: 2. CDR1 is MNHEY and CDR2 is SVGAGI in the germline V gene. The CDR3 spans 13 residues.

The J gene is TRBJ1-1, the V gene TRBV6-5, with 8 bases lining up with TRBD1. Material: peripheral blood. This receptor was taken from a man aged 50-59 years with acute or convalescent COVID-19. CDR3 DNA: TGTGCCAGCAGTCTGACAGGGGACACTGAAGCTTTCTTT. It is translated as CASSLTGDTEAFF.